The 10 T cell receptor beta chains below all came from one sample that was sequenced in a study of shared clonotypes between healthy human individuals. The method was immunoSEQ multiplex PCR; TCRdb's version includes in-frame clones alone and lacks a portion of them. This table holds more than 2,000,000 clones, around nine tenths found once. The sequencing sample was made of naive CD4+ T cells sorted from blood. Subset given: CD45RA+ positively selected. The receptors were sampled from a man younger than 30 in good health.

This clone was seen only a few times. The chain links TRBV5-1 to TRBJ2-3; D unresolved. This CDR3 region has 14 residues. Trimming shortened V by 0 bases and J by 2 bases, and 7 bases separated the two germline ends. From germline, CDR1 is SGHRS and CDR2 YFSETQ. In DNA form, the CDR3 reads TGCGCCAGCAGCTTGGAACAGCTCACAGATACGCAGTATTTT. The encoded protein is CASSLEQLTDTQYF.

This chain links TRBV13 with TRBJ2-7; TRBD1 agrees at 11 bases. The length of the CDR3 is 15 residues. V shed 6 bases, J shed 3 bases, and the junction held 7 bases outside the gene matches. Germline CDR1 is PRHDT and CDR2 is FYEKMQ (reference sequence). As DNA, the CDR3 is TGTGCCAGCAGTTTAACCGGGACAGGGGGCTACGAGCAGTACTTC. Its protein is CASSLTGTGGYEQYF.

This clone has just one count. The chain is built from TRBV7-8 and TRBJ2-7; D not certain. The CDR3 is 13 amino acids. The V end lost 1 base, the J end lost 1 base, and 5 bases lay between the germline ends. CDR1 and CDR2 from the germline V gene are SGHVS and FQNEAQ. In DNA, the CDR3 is TGTGCCAGCAGCTTAGGGTTTTCCTACGAGCAGTACTTC. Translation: CASSLGFSYEQYF.

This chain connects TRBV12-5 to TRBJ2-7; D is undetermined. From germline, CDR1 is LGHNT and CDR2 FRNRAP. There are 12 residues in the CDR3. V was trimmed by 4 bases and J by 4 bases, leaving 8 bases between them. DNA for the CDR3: TGTGCTAGTGGTTCCGTTGTGTACGAGCAGTACTTC. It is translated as CASGSVVYEQYF.

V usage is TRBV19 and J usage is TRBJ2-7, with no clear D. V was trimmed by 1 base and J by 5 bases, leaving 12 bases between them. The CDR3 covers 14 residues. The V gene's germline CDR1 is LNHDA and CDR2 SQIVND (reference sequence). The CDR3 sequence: CASSIGVPENEQYF. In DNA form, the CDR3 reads TGTGCCAGTAGTATAGGGGTTCCGGAGAACGAGCAGTACTTC.

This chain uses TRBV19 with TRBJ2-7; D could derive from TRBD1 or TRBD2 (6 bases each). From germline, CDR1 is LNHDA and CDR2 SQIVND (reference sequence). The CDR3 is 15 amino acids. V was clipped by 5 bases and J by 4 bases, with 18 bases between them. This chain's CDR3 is CASSRTPGAVYEQYF. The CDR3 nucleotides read TGTGCCAGTAGTCGAACCCCGGGGGCGGTATACGAGCAGTACTTC.

The DNA of the CDR3 is TGTGCCAGCAGCGCCAGGGTAGGGCGACTCGAGCAGTACTTC. It is translated as CASSARVGRLEQYF. The chain combines TRBV7-2 with TRBJ2-7, with D possibly matching TRBD1 (5 bases). This CDR3 is built from 14 residues. CDR1 SGHTA and CDR2 FQGNSA come from the germline V gene. Trimming left V 5 bases short and J 6 bases short, with 17 bases between. The whole variable domain, remainder taken from reference TRBV7-2 and TRBJ2-7, is GAGVSQSPSNKVTEKGKDVELRCDPISGHTALYWYRQSLGQGLEFLIYFQGNSAPDKSGLPSDRFSAERTGGSVSTLTIQRTQQEDSAVYLCASSARVGRLEQYFGPGTRLTVT.

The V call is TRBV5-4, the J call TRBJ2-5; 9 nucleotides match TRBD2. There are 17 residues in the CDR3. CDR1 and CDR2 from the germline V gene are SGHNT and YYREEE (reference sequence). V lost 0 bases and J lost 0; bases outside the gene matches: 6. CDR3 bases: TGTGCCAGCAGCTTGGGAGGACTAGCGCAGTACCAAGAGACCCAGTACTTC. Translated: CASSLGGLAQYQETQYF. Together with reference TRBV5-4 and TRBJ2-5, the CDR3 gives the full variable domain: ETGVTQSPTHLIKTRGQQVTLRCSSQSGHNTVSWYQQALGQGPQFIFQYYREEENGRGNFPPRFSGLQFPNYSSELNVNALELDDSALYLCASSLGGLAQYQETQYFGPGTRLLVL.

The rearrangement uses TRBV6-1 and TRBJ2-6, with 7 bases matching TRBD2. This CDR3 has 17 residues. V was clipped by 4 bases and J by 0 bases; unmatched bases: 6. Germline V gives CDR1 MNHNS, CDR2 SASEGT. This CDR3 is CASSGEGRSSGANVLTF. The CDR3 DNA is TGTGCCAGCAGTGGGGAGGGTCGAAGCTCTGGGGCCAACGTCCTGACTTTC.

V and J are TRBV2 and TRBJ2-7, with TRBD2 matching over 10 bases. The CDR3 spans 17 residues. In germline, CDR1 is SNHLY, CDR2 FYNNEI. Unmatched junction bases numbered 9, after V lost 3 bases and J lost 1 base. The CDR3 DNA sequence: TGTGCCAGCAGTGAGCTTAGCGGGAGGATAAGGTCCTACGAGCAGTACTTC. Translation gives CASSELSGRIRSYEQYF.